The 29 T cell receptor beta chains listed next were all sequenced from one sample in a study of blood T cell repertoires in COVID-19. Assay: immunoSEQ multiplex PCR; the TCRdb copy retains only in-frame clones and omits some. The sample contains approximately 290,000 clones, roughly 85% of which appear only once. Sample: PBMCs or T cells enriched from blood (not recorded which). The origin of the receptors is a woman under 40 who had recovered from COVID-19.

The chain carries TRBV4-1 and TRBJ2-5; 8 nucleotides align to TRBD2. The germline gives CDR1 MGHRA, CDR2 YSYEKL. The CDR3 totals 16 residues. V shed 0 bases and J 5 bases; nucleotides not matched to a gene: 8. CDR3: CASSQDPAGAGETQYF. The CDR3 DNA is TGCGCCAGCAGCCAAGATCCAGCGGGAGCAGGGGAGACCCAGTACTTC.

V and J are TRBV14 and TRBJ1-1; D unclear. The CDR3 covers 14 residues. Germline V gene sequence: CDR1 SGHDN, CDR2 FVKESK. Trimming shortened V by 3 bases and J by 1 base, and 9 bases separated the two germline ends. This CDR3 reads CASSQQVSNTEAFF. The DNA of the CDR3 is TGTGCCAGCAGCCAGCAGGTTTCGAACACTGAAGCTTTCTTT.

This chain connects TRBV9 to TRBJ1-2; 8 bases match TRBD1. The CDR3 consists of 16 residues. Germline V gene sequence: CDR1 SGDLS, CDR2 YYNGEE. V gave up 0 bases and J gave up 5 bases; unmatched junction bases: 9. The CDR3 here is CASSVAPGQALYGYTF. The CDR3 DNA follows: TGTGCCAGCAGCGTAGCTCCGGGACAGGCCCTTTATGGCTACACCTTC.

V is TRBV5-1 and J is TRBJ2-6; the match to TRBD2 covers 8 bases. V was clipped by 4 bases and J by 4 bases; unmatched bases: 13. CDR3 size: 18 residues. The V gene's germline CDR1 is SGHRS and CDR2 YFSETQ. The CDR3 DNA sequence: TGCGCCAGCAGCCCGGGGCCGGGACTAGTCACCGGGGCCAACGTCCTGACTTTC. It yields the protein CASSPGPGLVTGANVLTF.

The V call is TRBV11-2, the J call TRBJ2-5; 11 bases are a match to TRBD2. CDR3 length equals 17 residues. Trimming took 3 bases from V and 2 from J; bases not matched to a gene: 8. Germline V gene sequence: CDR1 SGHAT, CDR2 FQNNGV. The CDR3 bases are TGTGCCAGCAGCTTTCCTCTTAGCGGGAGGGGGCAAGAGACCCAGTACTTC. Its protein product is CASSFPLSGRGQETQYF.

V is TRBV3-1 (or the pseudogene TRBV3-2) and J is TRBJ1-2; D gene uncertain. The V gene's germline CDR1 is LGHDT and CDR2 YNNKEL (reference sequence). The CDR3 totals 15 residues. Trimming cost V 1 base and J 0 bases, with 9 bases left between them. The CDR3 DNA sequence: TGTGCCAGCAGCCAAGTCCTCGGAGCTAACTATGGCTACACCTTC. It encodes CASSQVLGANYGYTF.

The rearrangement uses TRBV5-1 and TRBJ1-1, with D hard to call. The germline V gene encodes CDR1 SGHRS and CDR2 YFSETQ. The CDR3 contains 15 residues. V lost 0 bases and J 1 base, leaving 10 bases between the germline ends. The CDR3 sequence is CASSLALGANTEAFF. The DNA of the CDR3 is TGCGCCAGCAGCTTGGCCCTGGGCGCGAACACTGAAGCTTTCTTT.

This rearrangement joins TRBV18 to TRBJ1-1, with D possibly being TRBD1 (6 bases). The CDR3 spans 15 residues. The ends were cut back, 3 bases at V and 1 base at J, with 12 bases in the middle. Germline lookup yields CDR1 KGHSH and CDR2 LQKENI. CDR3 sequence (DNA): TGTGCCAGCTCACCGGGGGCCAGGGCGAACACTGAAGCTTTCTTT. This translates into CASSPGARANTEAFF. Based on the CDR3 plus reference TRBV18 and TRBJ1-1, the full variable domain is NAGVMQNPRHLVRRRGQEARLRCSPMKGHSHVYWYRQLPEEGLKFMVYLQKENIIDESGMPKERFSAEFPKEGPSILRIQQVVRGDSAAYFCASSPGARANTEAFFGQGTRLTVV.

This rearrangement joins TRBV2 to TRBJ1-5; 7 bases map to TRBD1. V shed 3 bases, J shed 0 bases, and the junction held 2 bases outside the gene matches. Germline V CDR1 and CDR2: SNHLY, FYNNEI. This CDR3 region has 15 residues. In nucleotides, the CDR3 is TGTGCCAGCAGTGAGACAGGGCCTAGCAATCAGCCCCAGCATTTT. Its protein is CASSETGPSNQPQHF.

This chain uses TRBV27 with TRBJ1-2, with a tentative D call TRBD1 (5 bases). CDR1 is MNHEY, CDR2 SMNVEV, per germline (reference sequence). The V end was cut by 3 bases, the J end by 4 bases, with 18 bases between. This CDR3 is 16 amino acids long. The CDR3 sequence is CASSLAQGPSLYGYTF. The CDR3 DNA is TGTGCCAGCAGTTTGGCCCAGGGTCCCTCCCTCTATGGCTACACCTTC.

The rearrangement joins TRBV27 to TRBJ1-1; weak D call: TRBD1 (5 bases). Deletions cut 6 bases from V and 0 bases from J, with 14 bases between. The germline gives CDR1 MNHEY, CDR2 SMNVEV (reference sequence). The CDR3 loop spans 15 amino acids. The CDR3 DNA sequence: TGTGCCAGCAGCGCCCGACAGAAAATGAACACTGAAGCTTTCTTT. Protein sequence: CASSARQKMNTEAFF.

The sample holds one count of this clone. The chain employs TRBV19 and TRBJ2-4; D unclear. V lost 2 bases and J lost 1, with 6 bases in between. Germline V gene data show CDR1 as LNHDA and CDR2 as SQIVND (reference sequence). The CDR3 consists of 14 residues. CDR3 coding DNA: TGTGCCAGTAGTATATGGCCGGCCAAAAACATTCAGTACTTC. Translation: CASSIWPAKNIQYF.

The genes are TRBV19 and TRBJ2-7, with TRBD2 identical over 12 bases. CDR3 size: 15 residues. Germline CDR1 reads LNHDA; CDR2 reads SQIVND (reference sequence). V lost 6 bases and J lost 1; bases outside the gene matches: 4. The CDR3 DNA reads TGTGCCAGTAGGAGACTAGCGGGGGATTCCTACGAGCAGTACTTC. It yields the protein CASRRLAGDSYEQYF.

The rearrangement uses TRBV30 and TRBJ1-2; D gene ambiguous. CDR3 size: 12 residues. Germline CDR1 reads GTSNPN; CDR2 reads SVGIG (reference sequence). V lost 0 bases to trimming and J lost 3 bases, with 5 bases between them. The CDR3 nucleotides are TGTGCCTGGAGTGTACTAGACTATGGCTACACCTTC. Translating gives CAWSVLDYGYTF.

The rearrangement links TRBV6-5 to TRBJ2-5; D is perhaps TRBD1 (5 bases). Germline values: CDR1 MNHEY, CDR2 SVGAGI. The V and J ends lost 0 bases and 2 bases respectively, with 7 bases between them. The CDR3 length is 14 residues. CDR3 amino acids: CASSYSGQQETQYF. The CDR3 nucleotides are TGTGCCAGCAGTTACTCGGGGCAGCAAGAGACCCAGTACTTC.

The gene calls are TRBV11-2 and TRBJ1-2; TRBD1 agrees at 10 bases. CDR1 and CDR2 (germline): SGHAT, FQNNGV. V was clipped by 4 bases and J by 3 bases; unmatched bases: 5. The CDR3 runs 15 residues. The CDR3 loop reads CASSSAGTGDYGYTF. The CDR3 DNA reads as TGTGCCAGCAGCTCTGCCGGGACAGGGGACTATGGCTACACCTTC. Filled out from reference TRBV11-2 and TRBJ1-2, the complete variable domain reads EAGVAQSPRYKIIEKRQSVAFWCNPISGHATLYWYQQILGQGPKLLIQFQNNGVVDDSQLPKDRFSAERLKGVDSTLKIQPAKLEDSAVYLCASSSAGTGDYGYTFGSGTRLTVV.

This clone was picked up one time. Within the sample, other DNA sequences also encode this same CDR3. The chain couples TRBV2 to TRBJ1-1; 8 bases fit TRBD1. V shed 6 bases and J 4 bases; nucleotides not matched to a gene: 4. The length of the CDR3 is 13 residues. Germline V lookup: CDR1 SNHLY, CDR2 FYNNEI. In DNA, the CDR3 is TGTGCCAGCAGGGTCGACAGGGGCACTGAAGCTTTCTTT. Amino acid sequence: CASRVDRGTEAFF.

The CDR3 nucleotides are TGTGCCAGCAGTGGGGGGTTGGTGAGCTCCTACGAGCAGTACTTC. This translates into CASSGGLVSSYEQYF. The chain is built from TRBV5-5 and TRBJ2-7; weak D call: TRBD2 (6 bases). V lost 5 bases to trimming and J lost 0 bases, with 15 bases between them. The length of the CDR3 is 15 residues. Germline loops: CDR1 SGHKS, CDR2 YYEKEE (reference sequence).

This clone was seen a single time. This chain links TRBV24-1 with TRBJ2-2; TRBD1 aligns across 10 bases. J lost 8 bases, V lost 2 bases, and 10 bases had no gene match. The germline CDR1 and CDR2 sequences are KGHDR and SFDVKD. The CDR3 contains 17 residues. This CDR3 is CATSDSPGTGDGGELFF. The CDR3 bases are TGTGCCACCAGTGATTCCCCCGGGACAGGGGATGGGGGGGAGCTGTTTTTT.

The CDR3 region is CASIGGRENSPLHF. CDR3 bases: TGTGCCAGCATTGGTGGGCGGGAGAATTCACCCCTCCACTTT. The chain is built from TRBV28 and TRBJ1-6; D is uncertain. CDR1 and CDR2 (germline): MDHEN, SYDVKM. Trimming took off 7 bases at V and 7 bases at J, with 14 bases between the two ends. The CDR3 spans 14 residues.

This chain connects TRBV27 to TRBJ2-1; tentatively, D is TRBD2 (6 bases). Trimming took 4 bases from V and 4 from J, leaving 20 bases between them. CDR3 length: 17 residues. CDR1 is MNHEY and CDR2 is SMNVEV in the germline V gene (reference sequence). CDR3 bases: TGTGCCAGCAGTTCCCCCCGCGCGGGTAGCGGTTACAATGAGCAGTTCTTC. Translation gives CASSSPRAGSGYNEQFF.

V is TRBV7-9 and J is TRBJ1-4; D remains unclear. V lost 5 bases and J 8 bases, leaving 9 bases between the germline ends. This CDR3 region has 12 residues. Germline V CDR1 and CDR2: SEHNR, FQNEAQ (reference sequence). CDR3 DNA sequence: TGTGCCAGCAGCGACGGGAAGGAAAAACTGTTTTTT. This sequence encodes CASSDGKEKLFF.

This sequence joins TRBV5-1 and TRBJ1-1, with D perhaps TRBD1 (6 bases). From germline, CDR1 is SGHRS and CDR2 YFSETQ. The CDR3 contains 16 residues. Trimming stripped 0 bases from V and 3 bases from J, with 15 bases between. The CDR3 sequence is CASSLGQGRSYTEAFF. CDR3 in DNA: TGCGCCAGCAGCTTGGGGCAGGGGAGATCTTACACTGAAGCTTTCTTT. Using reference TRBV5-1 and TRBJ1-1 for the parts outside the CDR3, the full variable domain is KAGVTQTPRYLIKTRGQQVTLSCSPISGHRSVSWYQQTPGQGLQFLFEYFSETQRNKGNFPGRFSGRQFSNSRSEMNVSTLELGDSALYLCASSLGQGRSYTEAFFGQGTRLTVV.

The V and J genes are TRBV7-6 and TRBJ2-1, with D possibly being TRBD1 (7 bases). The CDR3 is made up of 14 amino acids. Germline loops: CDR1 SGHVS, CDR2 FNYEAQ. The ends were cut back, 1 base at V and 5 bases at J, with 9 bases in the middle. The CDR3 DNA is TGTGCCAGCAGCTTAGGGAGGGGGCACAATGAGCAGTTCTTC. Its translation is CASSLGRGHNEQFF.

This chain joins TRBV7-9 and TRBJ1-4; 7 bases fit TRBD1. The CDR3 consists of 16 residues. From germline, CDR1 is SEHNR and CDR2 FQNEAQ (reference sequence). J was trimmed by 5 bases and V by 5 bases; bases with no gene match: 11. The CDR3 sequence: CASSPFEGQRNEKLFF. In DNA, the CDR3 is TGTGCCAGCAGCCCCTTTGAGGGACAGAGGAATGAAAAACTGTTTTTT.

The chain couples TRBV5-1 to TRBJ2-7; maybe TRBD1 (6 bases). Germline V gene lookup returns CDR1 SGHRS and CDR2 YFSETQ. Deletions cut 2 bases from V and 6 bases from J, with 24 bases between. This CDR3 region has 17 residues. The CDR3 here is CASSFGLVTGRGSEQYF. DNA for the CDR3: TGCGCCAGCAGCTTTGGACTCGTAACAGGGAGAGGCTCCGAGCAGTACTTC. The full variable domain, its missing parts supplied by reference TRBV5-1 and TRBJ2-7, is KAGVTQTPRYLIKTRGQQVTLSCSPISGHRSVSWYQQTPGQGLQFLFEYFSETQRNKGNFPGRFSGRQFSNSRSEMNVSTLELGDSALYLCASSFGLVTGRGSEQYFGPGTRLTVT.

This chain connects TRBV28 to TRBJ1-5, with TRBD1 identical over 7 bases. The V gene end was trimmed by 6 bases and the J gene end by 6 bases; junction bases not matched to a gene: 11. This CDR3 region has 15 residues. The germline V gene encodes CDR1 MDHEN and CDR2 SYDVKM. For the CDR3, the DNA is TGTGCCAGCAGGCTACAGGGGAACCACGGTCAGCCCCAGCATTTT. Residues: CASRLQGNHGQPQHF.

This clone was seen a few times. CDR3 residues: CASSMGGRSGEQFF. Written as DNA, the CDR3 is TGCGCCAGCAGTATGGGCGGGAGGTCGGGTGAGCAGTTCTTC. V usage is TRBV23-1 and J usage is TRBJ2-1, with 8 bases aligning to TRBD2. TRBV23-1 counts as an open reading frame of uncertain function. CDR3 size: 14 residues. Trimming removed 5 bases from V and 9 bases from J; junction bases left unmatched: 9.

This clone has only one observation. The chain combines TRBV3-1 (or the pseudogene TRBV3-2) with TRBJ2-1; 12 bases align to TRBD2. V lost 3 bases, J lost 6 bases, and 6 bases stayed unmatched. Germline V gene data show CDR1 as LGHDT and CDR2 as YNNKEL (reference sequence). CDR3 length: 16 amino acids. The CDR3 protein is CASSHGTSGRINEQFF. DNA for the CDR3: TGTGCCAGCAGCCACGGGACTAGCGGGCGGATCAATGAGCAGTTCTTC.